This is a list of T cell receptor beta chains from one sample in a study of T cell responses to AZD1222 COVID-19 vaccine. Using immunoSEQ multiplex PCR, the repertoire was profiled, and TCRdb retains in-frame clones only, with some absent. The sample shows over 85,000 clones, approximately 94% of them seen only once. The specimen comprised peripheral blood, sampled 28 days after the second AZD1222 dose. These TCRs come from an adult who received the AZD1222 COVID-19 vaccine. Each CDR3 is given with its conserved first and last residue.

V gene	J gene	CDR3 protein
TRBV6-1	TRBJ1-5	CASSEHRPTQSNQPQHF
TRBV19	TRBJ1-4	CASSPLYGTGANEKLFF
TRBV5-6	TRBJ2-1	CASSIQGLDEQFF
TRBV19	TRBJ1-4	CASSISWVEKLFF
TRBV6-5	TRBJ1-2	CASSLWREGYTF
TRBV4-1	TRBJ1-2	CASSRSFSNYGYTF
TRBV19	TRBJ2-7	CASSTYVVAASSYEQYF
TRBV7-2	TRBJ2-3	CASRRRGRTSGGPADTQYF
TRBV7-8	TRBJ1-2	CASSPWGDGYTF
TRBV24-1	TRBJ2-3	CATSDPRGEYF
TRBV4-2	TRBJ1-2	CASSDRTGRGYTF
TRBV2	TRBJ2-7	CASGAGTGFHEQYF
TRBV3-1/TRBV3-2	TRBJ2-2	CASSQGPRGPTGELFF
TRBV7-9	TRBJ2-7	CASTRDRAYEQYF
TRBV27	TRBJ1-1	CASSTTGGRTEAFF
TRBV6-2/TRBV6-3	TRBJ1-2	CASSYARNYGYTF
TRBV4-1	TRBJ2-7	CASSRSRNIAGGGSYEQYF
TRBV28	TRBJ1-4	CASSPRDRGEKLFF
TRBV5-4	TRBJ1-2	CASSLQSGYTF
TRBV6-5	TRBJ2-7	CASSYAGLAGDEQYF
TRBV6-5	TRBJ1-1	CASSSQGGTEAFF
TRBV29-1	TRBJ1-1	CSVSTGSTEAFF
TRBV15	TRBJ1-4	CATSKPGAEEKLFF
TRBV18	TRBJ2-2	CASSAKRRGHTGELFF
TRBV19	TRBJ2-7	CASSLRDRSNKQYF
TRBV1	TRBJ2-5	CTSSQDLRGPQETQYF
TRBV28	TRBJ1-2	CASSLGAGYGYTF
TRBV13	TRBJ2-7	CASSLRRVVGEQYF